This T cell receptor beta chain was recovered during a study of PD-1 blockade in classical Hodgkin lymphoma. As for the study in general: Intravenous nivolumab at 3 mg/kg was given to patients every 2 weeks.

TCRdb's table, derived via immunoSEQ multiplex PCR, lists solely in-frame clones and lacks some. The table lists about 22,000 clones, 69% of them singletons. The germline CDR1 and CDR2 sequences are SGHRS and YFSETQ. Unmatched junction bases numbered 11, after V lost 4 bases and J lost 4 bases. CDR3 size: 17 residues. Broader study findings: The causes of the repertoire differences, possibly disease activity or prior therapy, remain undefined. Relapsed/refractory patients reportedly had lower baseline diversity than newly diagnosed patients. CD8+ TCR diversity did not rise significantly by C4D1, unlike CD4+.

Comment on this clone: Antigen: not known.

Relapse after autologous stem cell transplantation occurred in every patient, and brentuximab vedotin exposure varied. This chain joins TRBV5-1 and TRBJ1-6, with 7 positions matching TRBD1. This receptor was taken from a human donor with classical Hodgkin lymphoma. Sequences were derived from peripheral blood mononuclear cells (PBMCs), sampled at baseline. The CDR3 nucleotides are TGCGCCAGCAGCCCGGCGGCGGGGACAGCTTATAATTCACCCCTCCACTTT. Its translation is CASSPAAGTAYNSPLHF.